This T cell receptor (beta chain) was profiled in a study of blood T cell repertoires in COVID-19. Study details: Sources were T cells, B-cell-depleted T cells, or PBMCs; the material itself was cDNA or gDNA.

CDR1 MGHDK and CDR2 SYGVNS come from the germline V gene. V was shortened by 1 base and J by 4 bases, with 16 bases between the two germline ends. This CDR3 is 16 amino acids long. Authors' data handling: Reference gene primer amplification yielded estimated nucleated cell counts. Assay used: immunoSEQ multiplex PCR; TCRdb lists only in-frame clones, some missing. V and J calls and clone size are those listed in that table; D and trimming were worked out from the DNA. Here the sample spans some 200,000 clones, about 85% being singletons. Assignments of participants to cohorts depended upon their own reported clinical history. Recovery among Cohort 3 donors was established by two negative PCRs, clearance, or symptom resolution.

The source of this sequence is a woman in her 30s who had recovered from COVID-19. The chain employs TRBV25-1 and TRBJ1-2; weak D call: TRBD1 (6 bases). Sequenced: PBMCs or T cells enriched from blood (not recorded which). This CDR3 is CASSEFGAGVAYGYTF. In DNA form, the CDR3 reads TGTGCCAGCAGTGAATTTGGGGCAGGGGTAGCCTATGGCTACACCTTC.